This T cell receptor beta chain was profiled in a study of human T cells and chemical hapten exposure. Notes on the study in general: Given that the donors had alopecia, their immune response may differ from that seen in healthy people.

Remarks on this clonotype: As yet, its antigen is unknown.

The germline V gene has CDR1 MNHEY and CDR2 SVGEGT. Deletions cut 4 bases from V and 5 bases from J, with 14 bases between. The CDR3 is 15 residues long. Unique molecular identifiers were attached to individual cDNA molecules during library preparation. Authors' data handling: Sample TCR counts, which ranged from about 23,224 to 700,000, had a median of roughly 99,000. One entry per CDR3 protein results from TCRdb running MiXCR on the RACE reads. These V and J calls rely on TCRdb rather than the paper's analysis. The sample holds some 350,000 distinct CDR3 sequences; about 6.9% are singletons and the top ten take 4.5% to 6%. Time point: patch test 2, 6 weeks after DPC sensitization. Treatment noted: therapeutic diphenylcyclopropenone sensitization with weekly scalp DPC.

The sequence derives from a woman aged 18-29 years with alopecia areata. Some clones in this sample may be carry-over from other donors' samples. The chain employs TRBV6-2 or TRBV6-3 and TRBJ1-4; D is possibly TRBD1 (6 bases). Material: whole blood, obtained in connection with sensitization to the hapten diphenylcyclopropenone (DPC). This CDR3 reads CASSSIYRENEKLFF. The CDR3 coding sequence is TGTGCCAGCAGTTCCATTTACAGGGAAAATGAAAAACTGTTTTTT.